This paragraph covers one T cell receptor (beta chain) sequence. The data are from a study of blood T cell repertoires in COVID-19. Allocation to cohorts depended on clinical history reported by the participants. The CDR3 has 12 residues. Germline-derived CDR1 and CDR2 are KGHDR and SFDVKD. With 4 bases removed from V and 10 bases from J, the gap between germline ends came to 7 bases. Repertoires were generated with immunoSEQ multiplex PCR, while TCRdb's copy carries only in-frame clones and drops some. The sample includes roughly 270,000 clones, approximately 80% seen only once; the top ten take less than 5.5%.

This TCR was sampled from a man aged 35 to 55 who had been exposed to COVID-19. The sequenced sample consisted of PBMCs or T cells enriched from blood (not recorded which). This chain connects TRBV24-1 to TRBJ1-6; D is unclear. The CDR3 bases are TGTGCCACCAGTGACGGCGGATCACCCCTCCACTTT. Translating it yields CATSDGGSPLHF.